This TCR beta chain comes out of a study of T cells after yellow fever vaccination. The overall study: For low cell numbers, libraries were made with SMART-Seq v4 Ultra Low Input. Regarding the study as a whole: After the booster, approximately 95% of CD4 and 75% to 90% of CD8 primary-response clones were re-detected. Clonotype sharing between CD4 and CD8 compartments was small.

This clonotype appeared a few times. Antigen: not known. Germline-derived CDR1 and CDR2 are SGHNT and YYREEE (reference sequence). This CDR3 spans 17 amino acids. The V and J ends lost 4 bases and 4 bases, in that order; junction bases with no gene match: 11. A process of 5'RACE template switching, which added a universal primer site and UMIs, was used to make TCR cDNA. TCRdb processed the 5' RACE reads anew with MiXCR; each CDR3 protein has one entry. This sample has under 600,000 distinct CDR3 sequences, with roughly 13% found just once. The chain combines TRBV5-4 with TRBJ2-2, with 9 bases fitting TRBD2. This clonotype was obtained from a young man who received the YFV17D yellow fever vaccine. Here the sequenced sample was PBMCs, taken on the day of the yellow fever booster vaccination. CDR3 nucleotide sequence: TGTGCCAGCAGCCCGCGGGGGGGGGAAGTCGGCACCGGGGAGCTGTTTTTT. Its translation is CASSPRGGEVGTGELFF. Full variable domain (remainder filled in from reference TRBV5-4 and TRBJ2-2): ETGVTQSPTHLIKTRGQQVTLRCSSQSGHNTVSWYQQALGQGPQFIFQYYREEENGRGNFPPRFSGLQFPNYSSELNVNALELDDSALYLCASSPRGGEVGTGELFFGEGSRLTVL.